The T cell receptor (beta chain) under discussion was sequenced for a study of OX40 agonist ivuxolimab in advanced cancers. Sequencing was performed with immunoSEQ multiplex PCR; in TCRdb, only in-frame clones are kept and a portion is missing. Altogether roughly 70,000 clones are present, 75% to 90% being singletons, with the ten largest covering about 4.1%. The germline CDR1 and CDR2 sequences are SGHNT and YYREEE (reference sequence). The J segment lost 4 bases and the V segment lost 0 bases, leaving 5 bases of the junction unmatched. The CDR3 runs to 15 residues. On cycle 4 day 1 and cycle 7 day 1, as well as at baseline, blood was sampled. A remark on this clone: Its antigen is still unknown.

Overall study findings and caveats: Nonresponders, in some cases, also had low normalized T-cell clonal expansion. Expansion of clones was among the lowest in partial responders at 0.1-3.0 mg/kg. Clonal expansion was seen in CD4+ and CD8+ blood T cells by week 6 at 0.1 to 3.0 mg/kg.

The sequence was collected from an adult with an advanced solid tumor such as melanoma, head and neck, liver or kidney cancer. V and J are TRBV5-4 and TRBJ2-7, with TRBD1 identical over 9 bases. The sequenced sample was CD4+ or CD8+ T cells sorted from blood, obtained in a trial of the OX40 agonist ivuxolimab. CDR3 residues: CASSLGGTGLYEQYF. The CDR3, as DNA: TGTGCCAGCAGCTTGGGTGGGACAGGGCTGTACGAGCAGTACTTC.